What follows are 24 T cell receptor beta chains derived from one specimen sequenced in a study of blood T cell repertoires in COVID-19. This table comes from immunoSEQ multiplex PCR, and its TCRdb copy is limited to in-frame clones, with some not included. Among just under 150,000 clones, about 85% were seen once, and the ten largest hold 2% to 3%. Sequenced sample: peripheral blood. The receptor source for this set is a human donor with acute or convalescent COVID-19. The donor label of this sample is uncertain.

The chain recombines TRBV29-1 with TRBJ1-2, with 7 positions matching TRBD1. J was trimmed by 4 bases and V by 1 base; bases with no gene match: 0. From germline, CDR1 is SQVTM and CDR2 ANQGSEA. CDR3 length: 12 residues. CDR3 bases: TGCAGCGTTGAAGCAGGGGGCTATGGCTACACCTTC. It specifies CSVEAGGYGYTF.

The chain joins TRBV5-5 to TRBJ1-5; tentative D call: TRBD1 (5 bases). This CDR3 spans 15 amino acids. CDR1 and CDR2 (germline): SGHKS, YYEKEE (reference sequence). Trimming stripped 0 bases from V and 4 bases from J, with 11 bases between. The CDR3 protein is CASSLEGARNQPQHF. CDR3 DNA sequence: TGTGCCAGCAGCTTGGAAGGGGCGCGGAATCAGCCCCAGCATTTT.

The chain employs TRBV7-2 and TRBJ1-5; D is perhaps TRBD1 (5 bases). The CDR3 runs to 13 residues. Germline V gene lookup returns CDR1 SGHTA and CDR2 FQGNSA. V shed 5 bases and J shed 2 bases, with 7 bases lying between them. CDR3 nucleotide sequence: TGTGCCAGCAGCACAGGTCGCAATCAGCCCCAGCATTTT. This codes for CASSTGRNQPQHF. Complete variable domain (other parts from reference TRBV7-2 and TRBJ1-5): GAGVSQSPSNKVTEKGKDVELRCDPISGHTALYWYRQSLGQGLEFLIYFQGNSAPDKSGLPSDRFSAERTGGSVSTLTIQRTQQEDSAVYLCASSTGRNQPQHFGDGTRLSIL.

This rearrangement joins TRBV5-5 to TRBJ2-3; no reliable D call. The CDR3 has 15 amino acids. V was cut by 0 bases and J by 2 bases, with 10 bases left in between. CDR1 and CDR2 (germline): SGHKS, YYEKEE (reference sequence). The CDR3 sequence is CASSLDSYSTDTQYF. The CDR3 DNA is TGTGCCAGCAGCTTGGACAGCTATTCCACAGATACGCAGTATTTT.

The genes are TRBV6-4 and TRBJ2-2; maybe TRBD1 (6 bases). CDR3 length: 14 amino acids. CDR1 MRHNA and CDR2 SNTAGT come from the germline V gene. V was clipped by 6 bases and J by 1 base, with 9 bases between them. The CDR3 loop reads CASRQTGNTGELFF. The CDR3 DNA follows: TGTGCCAGCAGGCAGACAGGGAACACCGGGGAGCTGTTTTTT.

The sample holds a few counts of this clone. J is TRBJ1-1 and V is TRBV19; D is ambiguous. The V end was cut by 2 bases, the J end by 1 base, with 8 bases between. Germline assignment: CDR1 LNHDA and CDR2 SQIVND (reference sequence). The CDR3 length is 14 residues. The CDR3 spells CASSIWAGNTEAFF. CDR3 in DNA: TGTGCCAGTAGTATATGGGCAGGGAACACTGAAGCTTTCTTT.

The genes are TRBV5-1 and TRBJ1-2; 8 bases map to TRBD1. There are 15 residues in the CDR3. The germline CDR1 and CDR2 sequences are SGHRS and YFSETQ. V shed 5 bases, J shed 5 bases, and the junction held 11 bases outside the gene matches. The DNA of the CDR3 is TGCGCCAGCAGTAGTACCGCAGGGGGCCTTTATGGCTACACCTTC. Its protein is CASSSTAGGLYGYTF.

This chain links TRBV19 with TRBJ1-5, with 7 bases fitting TRBD1. The V segment lost 7 bases and the J segment 6 bases; nucleotides outside the gene matches: 9. From germline, CDR1 is LNHDA and CDR2 SQIVND (reference sequence). CDR3 length: 14 amino acids. CDR3 region: CASTLDREAQPQHF. The CDR3 DNA reads as TGTGCCAGTACCCTTGACAGGGAGGCTCAGCCCCAGCATTTT.

This chain joins TRBV18 and TRBJ2-7, with D unclear. The CDR3 contains 15 residues. The ends were cut back, 3 bases at V and 2 bases at J, with 14 bases in the middle. Germline CDR1 KGHSH, CDR2 LQKENI. The CDR3, as DNA: TGTGCCAGCTCACCGACAACCGATAGACCCTACGAGCAGTACTTC. Translated: CASSPTTDRPYEQYF.

The J gene is TRBJ1-2, the V gene TRBV27; tentative D call: TRBD1 (6 bases). This CDR3 has 14 amino acids. With 7 bases removed from V and 6 bases from J, the gap between germline ends came to 18 bases. Germline CDR1 MNHEY, CDR2 SMNVEV (reference sequence). DNA for the CDR3: TGTGCCAGCACCCCCGGGGGGGCGCGGCATGGCTACACCTTC. This sequence encodes CASTPGGARHGYTF.

DNA of the CDR3: TGTGCCAGCAGTGAAGTTGGCAGGGGGGATGGCTACACCTTC. Its translation: CASSEVGRGDGYTF. The gene calls are TRBV2 and TRBJ1-2; 7 bases line up with TRBD1. The CDR3 consists of 14 residues. Germline assignment: CDR1 SNHLY and CDR2 FYNNEI. V shed 1 base, J shed 6 bases, and the junction held 5 bases outside the gene matches.

The chain recombines TRBV3-1 (or the pseudogene TRBV3-2) with TRBJ1-2; D perhaps matches TRBD1 (6 bases). The ends were cut back, 4 bases at V and 8 bases at J, with 11 bases in the middle. The CDR3 length is 12 residues. The germline V gene has CDR1 LGHDT and CDR2 YNNKEL (reference sequence). The CDR3 spells CASSRQGKGYTF. The CDR3 nucleotides read TGTGCCAGCAGCCGCCAGGGGAAAGGCTACACCTTC.

The chain has TRBV19 and TRBJ1-4; D is unresolved. Trimming left V 4 bases short and J 1 base short, with 10 bases between. CDR1 and CDR2 (germline): LNHDA, SQIVND (reference sequence). CDR3 length equals 15 residues. CDR3 region: CASSSLSLTNEKLFF. DNA of the CDR3: TGTGCCAGTAGTAGTCTCAGTTTAACTAATGAAAAACTGTTTTTT.

The chain is built from TRBV18 and TRBJ2-2, with D possibly TRBD2 on 6 matching bases. Germline V lookup: CDR1 KGHSH, CDR2 LQKENI. Trimming removed 3 bases from V and 4 bases from J, with 9 bases in between. The CDR3 is made up of 14 amino acids. CDR3 bases: TGTGCCAGCTCACCTAGCGGCTTCACCGGGGAGCTGTTTTTT. Translating gives CASSPSGFTGELFF. The whole variable domain, remainder taken from reference TRBV18 and TRBJ2-2, is NAGVMQNPRHLVRRRGQEARLRCSPMKGHSHVYWYRQLPEEGLKFMVYLQKENIIDESGMPKERFSAEFPKEGPSILRIQQVVRGDSAAYFCASSPSGFTGELFFGEGSRLTVL.

The V and J genes are TRBV20-1 and TRBJ1-5, with 7 bases fitting TRBD1. J gave up 5 bases and V 3 bases, and 1 base lay outside the gene matches. The CDR3 totals 12 residues. Germline loops: CDR1 DFQATT, CDR2 SNEGSKA (reference sequence). The CDR3 loop is CSASQGDQPQHF. CDR3 DNA sequence: TGCAGTGCTAGTCAGGGGGATCAGCCCCAGCATTTT.

The chain has TRBV4-1 and TRBJ1-5; no definite D call. V was clipped by 0 bases and J by 9 bases, with 9 bases between them. The germline CDR1 and CDR2 sequences are MGHRA and YSYEKL. The CDR3 has 13 residues. DNA of the CDR3: TGCGCCAGCAGCCAAGATCTAGGGAGGCCCCAGCATTTT. This sequence encodes CASSQDLGRPQHF.

This sequence joins TRBV12-3 or TRBV12-4 and TRBJ2-2, with D possibly matching TRBD2 (5 bases). The CDR3 sequence is 13 residues long. The V gene lost 3 bases and the J gene lost 6 bases, with 8 bases spanning the gap. CDR3 coding DNA: TGTGCCAGCAGTTTGTTGCGGGCCGGGGAGCTGTTTTTT. It translates to CASSLLRAGELFF.

The rearrangement links TRBV6-2 or TRBV6-3 to TRBJ2-7, with a tentative D call TRBD2 (5 bases). CDR3 length equals 15 residues. The ends were cut back, 5 bases at V and 0 bases at J, with 14 bases in the middle. CDR1 and CDR2 (germline): MNHEY, SVGEGT. The CDR3 nucleotides read TGTGCCAGCAGTCCCCCGGACGGAGGCTCCTACGAGCAGTACTTC. This gives the protein CASSPPDGGSYEQYF.

This rearrangement joins TRBV3-1 (or the pseudogene TRBV3-2) to TRBJ1-3, with 9 nucleotides matching TRBD1. This CDR3 region has 14 residues. The V gene's germline CDR1 is LGHDT and CDR2 YNNKEL (reference sequence). Germline trimming cut 2 bases from V and 8 bases from J; bases unmatched to any gene: 4. CDR3 region: CASSQLQGADTIYF. The CDR3 DNA follows: TGTGCCAGCAGCCAACTACAGGGGGCGGACACCATATATTTT.

This clone was seen once. The V gene is TRBV12-2, the J gene TRBJ2-7; the table gives TRBD1 as D, unverified against the DNA. TRBV12-2 represents a pseudogene. The length of the CDR3 is 16 residues. The CDR3 here is CASRLAPRQAVSEQYV. In DNA form, the CDR3 reads TGTGCAAGTCGCTTAGCGCCTCGTCAGGCAGTTTCCGAGCAGTACGTC.

The chain employs TRBV5-8 and TRBJ1-5; 8 bases align to TRBD1. This CDR3 has 16 residues. Germline V gene sequence: CDR1 SGHTS, CDR2 YDEGEE. V lost 1 base, J lost 16 bases, and 19 bases stayed unmatched. CDR3: CASSLQIGTGGRVEHF. As DNA, the CDR3 is TGTGCCAGCAGCTTGCAGATAGGGACAGGCGGAAGGGTAGAACATTTT.

V gene TRBV19 combines with J gene TRBJ1-2; 9 positions match TRBD1. The J segment lost 2 bases and the V segment lost 7 bases, leaving 5 bases of the junction unmatched. The V gene's germline CDR1 is LNHDA and CDR2 SQIVND (reference sequence). This CDR3 spans 14 amino acids. In nucleotides, the CDR3 is TGTGCCAGTACCCTTGGACAGGGGAACTATGGCTACACCTTC. Translated, it gives CASTLGQGNYGYTF.

This clone was counted a single time. V usage is TRBV10-3 and J usage is TRBJ1-1; the D gene is possibly TRBD1 (6 bases). The CDR3 length is 13 residues. CDR1 and CDR2 from the germline V gene are ENHRY and SYGVKD. The V gene lost 8 bases and the J gene lost 1 base, with 11 bases spanning the gap. CDR3 amino acids: CAIGEQGNTEAFF. As DNA, the CDR3 is TGTGCCATCGGCGAACAGGGGAACACTGAAGCTTTCTTT.

The chain links TRBV7-9 to TRBJ2-1; 7 bases fit TRBD1. Per germline, CDR1 SEHNR and CDR2 FQNEAQ (reference sequence). Germline trimming cut 7 bases from V and 10 bases from J; bases unmatched to any gene: 10. The length of the CDR3 is 13 residues. This CDR3 reads CASTSNPGQEQFF. The CDR3 region has the DNA TGTGCCAGCACCTCAAACCCGGGACAGGAGCAGTTCTTC.